Each of the 4 T cell receptor beta chains below was sequenced from the same sample in a study of cytomegalovirus exposure and HLA in healthy donors. The PCR was carried out with 60 Vbeta primers and 13 Jbeta primers. Profiling relied on immunoSEQ multiplex PCR, and the TCRdb table lists in-frame clones only, not all of them. Among about 190,000 clones, approximately 78% were seen once, and the ten largest hold approximately 0.8%. Sequenced material: PBMCs. All receptors derive from a young woman in good health and CMV-seronegative.

The V call is TRBV29-1, the J call TRBJ1-2; 7 nucleotides align to TRBD1. The CDR3 sequence is 14 residues long. CDR1 SQVTM and CDR2 ANQGSEA come from the germline V gene. The V and J ends lost 3 bases and 4 bases, in that order; junction bases with no gene match: 8. The CDR3 sequence: CSVDWGTATYGYTF. Here the CDR3 DNA reads TGCAGCGTTGATTGGGGGACAGCCACCTATGGCTACACCTTC.

The CDR3 DNA follows: TGTGCCAGCAGCTCCCGAACTATGGGCACCGGGGAGCTGTTTTTT. This translates into CASSSRTMGTGELFF. This sequence joins TRBV11-3 and TRBJ2-2, with D unresolved. Trimming removed 4 bases from V and 4 bases from J, with 13 bases in between. The CDR3 is made up of 15 amino acids. Germline V lookup: CDR1 SGHNT, CDR2 YENEEA.

The gene calls are TRBV6-6 and TRBJ1-3; a possible D gene is TRBD1 (5 bases). V was clipped by 0 bases and J by 0 bases, with 9 bases between them. Looked up from germline, CDR1 is MNHNY and CDR2 is SVGAGI (reference sequence). The CDR3 covers 16 residues. CDR3 nucleotide sequence: TGTGCCAGCAGTTACTCCCAGGGCAGCTCTGGAAACACCATATATTTT. As protein: CASSYSQGSSGNTIYF.

This clone was counted a few times. V is TRBV27 and J is TRBJ1-4; D call uncertain. From germline, CDR1 is MNHEY and CDR2 SMNVEV (reference sequence). The CDR3 runs to 15 residues. Deletions cut 5 bases from V and 3 bases from J, with 13 bases between. CDR3 coding DNA: TGTGCCAGCAGTCCCGATGGGCGGGCTAATGAAAAACTGTTTTTT. This gives the protein CASSPDGRANEKLFF.